This entry concerns a single T cell receptor (beta chain). Its antigen is still unknown. Here immunoSEQ multiplex PCR was the method, and the copy in TCRdb shows in-frame clones only, minus some. Here the sample spans approximately 74,000 clones, approximately 90% being singletons. V was clipped by 4 bases and J by 2 bases; unmatched bases: 4. This CDR3 has 15 residues. From germline, CDR1 is MNHNS and CDR2 SASEGT. This sample was taken from a study of OX40 agonist ivuxolimab in advanced cancers. Whole-study results and caveats: Both blood CD4+ and CD8+ T cells showed clonal growth by week 6 at 0.1 to 3.0 mg/kg.

Blood got drawn at baseline, again on cycle 4 day 1, and then on cycle 7 day 1. The gene calls are TRBV6-1 and TRBJ2-5; 10 bases fit TRBD1. Sequencing used CD4+ or CD8+ T cells sorted from blood, obtained in a trial of the OX40 agonist ivuxolimab. This receptor was obtained from an adult with an advanced solid tumor such as melanoma, head and neck, liver or kidney cancer. This CDR3 is CASSGSGQGQETQYF. The DNA of the CDR3 is TGTGCCAGCAGTGGATCGGGACAGGGGCAAGAGACCCAGTACTTC.